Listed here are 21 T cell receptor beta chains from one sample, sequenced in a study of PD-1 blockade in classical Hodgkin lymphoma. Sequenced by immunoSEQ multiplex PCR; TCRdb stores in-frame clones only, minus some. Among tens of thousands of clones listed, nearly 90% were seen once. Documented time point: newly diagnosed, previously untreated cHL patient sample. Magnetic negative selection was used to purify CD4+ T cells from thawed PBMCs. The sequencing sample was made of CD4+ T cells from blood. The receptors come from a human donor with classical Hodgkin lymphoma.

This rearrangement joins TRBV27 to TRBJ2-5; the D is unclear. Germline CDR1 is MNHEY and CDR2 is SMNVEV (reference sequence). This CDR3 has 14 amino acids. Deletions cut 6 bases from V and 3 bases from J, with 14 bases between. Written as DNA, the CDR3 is TGTGCCAGCAGCCCTATTGGACGGAAAGAGACCCAGTACTTC. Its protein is CASSPIGRKETQYF.

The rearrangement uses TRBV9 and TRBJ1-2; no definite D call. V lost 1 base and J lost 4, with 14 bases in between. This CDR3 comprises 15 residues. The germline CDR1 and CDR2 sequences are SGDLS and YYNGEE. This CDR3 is CASSVRDDVGYGYTF. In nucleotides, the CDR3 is TGTGCCAGCAGCGTAAGGGATGACGTGGGCTATGGCTACACCTTC.

CDR3 DNA sequence: TGTGCCAGCAGCTCCGGTTCTGGACATGGCGGCTACACCTTC. Encoded protein: CASSSGSGHGGYTF. The chain links TRBV11-3 to TRBJ1-2; maybe TRBD1 (5 bases). The CDR3 covers 14 residues. The germline CDR1 and CDR2 sequences are SGHNT and YENEEA. Trimming stripped 4 bases from V and 8 bases from J, with 17 bases between.

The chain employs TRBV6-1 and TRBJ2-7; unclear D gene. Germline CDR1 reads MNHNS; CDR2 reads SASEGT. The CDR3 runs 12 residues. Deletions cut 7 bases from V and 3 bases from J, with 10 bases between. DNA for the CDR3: TGTGCCAGCATCACCGGCCACTACGAGCAGTACTTC. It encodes CASITGHYEQYF.

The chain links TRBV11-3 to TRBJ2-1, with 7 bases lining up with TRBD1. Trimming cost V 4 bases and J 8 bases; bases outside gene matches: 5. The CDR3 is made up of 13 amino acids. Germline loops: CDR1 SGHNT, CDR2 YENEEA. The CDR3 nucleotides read TGTGCCAGCAGCTCCGACAGGGTCGATGAGCAGTTCTTC. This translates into CASSSDRVDEQFF.

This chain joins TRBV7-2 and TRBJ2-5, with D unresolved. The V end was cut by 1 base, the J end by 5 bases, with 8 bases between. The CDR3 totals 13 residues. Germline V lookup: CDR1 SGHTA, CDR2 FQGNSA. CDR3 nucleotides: TGTGCCAGCAGCTTAGGGCTAGGGGAGACCCAGTACTTC. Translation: CASSLGLGETQYF.

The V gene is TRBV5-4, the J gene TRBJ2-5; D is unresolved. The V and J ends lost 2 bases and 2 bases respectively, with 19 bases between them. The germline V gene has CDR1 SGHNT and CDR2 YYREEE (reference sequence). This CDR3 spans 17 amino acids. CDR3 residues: CASSFSPGRQPQETQYF. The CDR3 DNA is TGTGCCAGCAGCTTCTCACCTGGGCGCCAACCTCAAGAGACCCAGTACTTC.

CDR3 nucleotides: TGTGCCAGCAGCTTGGATTCAGGGGCCTACGCTGGATCCTACGAGCAGTACTTC. Translated: CASSLDSGAYAGSYEQYF. The chain employs TRBV5-4 and TRBJ2-7, with D possibly being TRBD1 (6 bases). The CDR3 contains 18 residues. Trimming stripped 0 bases from V and 1 base from J, with 20 bases between. Germline CDR1 reads SGHNT; CDR2 reads YYREEE (reference sequence).

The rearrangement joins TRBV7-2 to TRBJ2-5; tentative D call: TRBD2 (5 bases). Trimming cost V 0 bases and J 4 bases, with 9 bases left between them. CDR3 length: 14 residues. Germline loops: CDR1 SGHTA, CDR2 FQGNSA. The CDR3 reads CASSLARGLETQYF. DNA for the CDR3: TGTGCCAGCAGCTTAGCGCGCGGGTTAGAGACCCAGTACTTC.

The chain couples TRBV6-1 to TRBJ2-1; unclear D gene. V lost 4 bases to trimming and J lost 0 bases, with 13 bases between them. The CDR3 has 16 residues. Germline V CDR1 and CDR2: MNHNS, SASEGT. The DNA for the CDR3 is TGTGCCAGCAGTGGCCTCCCCCCCAGCTCCTACAATGAGCAGTTCTTC. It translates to CASSGLPPSSYNEQFF.

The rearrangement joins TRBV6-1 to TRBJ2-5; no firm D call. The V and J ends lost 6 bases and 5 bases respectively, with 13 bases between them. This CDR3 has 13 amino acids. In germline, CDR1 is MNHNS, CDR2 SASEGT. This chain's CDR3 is CASRQDPGETQYF. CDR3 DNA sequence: TGTGCCAGCAGACAAGATCCCGGGGAGACCCAGTACTTC.

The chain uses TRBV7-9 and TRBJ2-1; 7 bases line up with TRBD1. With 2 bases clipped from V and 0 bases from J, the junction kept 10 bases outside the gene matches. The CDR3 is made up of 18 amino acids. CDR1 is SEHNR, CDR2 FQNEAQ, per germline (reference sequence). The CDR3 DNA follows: TGTGCCAGCAGCTTAAGGTACAGGGGTCGGAGCTCCTACAATGAGCAGTTCTTC. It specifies CASSLRYRGRSSYNEQFF.

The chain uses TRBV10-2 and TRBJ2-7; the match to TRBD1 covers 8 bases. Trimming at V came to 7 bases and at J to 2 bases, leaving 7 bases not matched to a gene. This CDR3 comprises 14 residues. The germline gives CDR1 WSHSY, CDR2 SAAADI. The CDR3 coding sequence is TGCGCCAGCAAAGGCACAGGGGGGACCTACGAGCAGTACTTC. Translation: CASKGTGGTYEQYF.

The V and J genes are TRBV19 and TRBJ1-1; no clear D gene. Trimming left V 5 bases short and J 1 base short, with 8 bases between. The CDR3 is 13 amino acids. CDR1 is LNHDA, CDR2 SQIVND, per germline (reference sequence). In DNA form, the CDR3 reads TGTGCCAGTAGTTTTATCGGGAACACTGAAGCTTTCTTT. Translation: CASSFIGNTEAFF.

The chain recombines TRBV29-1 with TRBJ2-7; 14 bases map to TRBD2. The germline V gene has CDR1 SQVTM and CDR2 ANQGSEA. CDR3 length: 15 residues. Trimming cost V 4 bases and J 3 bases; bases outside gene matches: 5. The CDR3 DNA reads TGCAGCGTTGCGTCAGGGACTAGCGGGAGCTACGAGCAGTACTTC. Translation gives CSVASGTSGSYEQYF.

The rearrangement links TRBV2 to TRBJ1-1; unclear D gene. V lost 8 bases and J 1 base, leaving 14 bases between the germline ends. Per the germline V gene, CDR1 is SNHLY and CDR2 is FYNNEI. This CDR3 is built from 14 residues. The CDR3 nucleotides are TGTGCCAGCGGCCGGAGGATCGAGAACACTGAAGCTTTCTTT. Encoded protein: CASGRRIENTEAFF.

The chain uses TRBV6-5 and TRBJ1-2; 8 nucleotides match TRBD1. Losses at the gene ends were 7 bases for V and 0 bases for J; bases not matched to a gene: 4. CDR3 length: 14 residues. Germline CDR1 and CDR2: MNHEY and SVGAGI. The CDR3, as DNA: TGTGCCAGCAACCGACAGGGGACTAACTATGGCTACACCTTC. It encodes CASNRQGTNYGYTF.

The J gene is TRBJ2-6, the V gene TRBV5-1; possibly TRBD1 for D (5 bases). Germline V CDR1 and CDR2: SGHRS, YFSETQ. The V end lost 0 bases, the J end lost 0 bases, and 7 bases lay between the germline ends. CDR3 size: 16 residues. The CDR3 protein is CASSLGQLSGANVLTF. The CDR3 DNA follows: TGCGCCAGCAGCTTGGGACAGCTCTCTGGGGCCAACGTCCTGACTTTC.

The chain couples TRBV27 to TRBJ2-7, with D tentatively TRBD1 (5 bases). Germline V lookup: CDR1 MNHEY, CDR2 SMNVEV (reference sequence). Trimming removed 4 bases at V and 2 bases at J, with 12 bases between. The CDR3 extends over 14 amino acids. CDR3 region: CASSSRQNAYEQYF. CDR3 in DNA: TGTGCCAGCAGTTCCAGACAGAACGCCTACGAGCAGTACTTC.

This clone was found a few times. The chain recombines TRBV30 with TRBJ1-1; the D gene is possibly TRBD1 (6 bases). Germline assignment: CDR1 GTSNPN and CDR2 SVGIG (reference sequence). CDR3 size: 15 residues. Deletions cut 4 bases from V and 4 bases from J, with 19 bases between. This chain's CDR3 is CAWIPIGGGGTEAFF. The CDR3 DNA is TGTGCCTGGATCCCCATCGGGGGCGGCGGCACTGAAGCTTTCTTT.

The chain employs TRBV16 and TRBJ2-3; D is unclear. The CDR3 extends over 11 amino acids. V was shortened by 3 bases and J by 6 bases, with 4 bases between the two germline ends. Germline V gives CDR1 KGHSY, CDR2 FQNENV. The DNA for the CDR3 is TGTGCCAGCAGCCAGCGCGATACGCAGTATTTT. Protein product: CASSQRDTQYF.